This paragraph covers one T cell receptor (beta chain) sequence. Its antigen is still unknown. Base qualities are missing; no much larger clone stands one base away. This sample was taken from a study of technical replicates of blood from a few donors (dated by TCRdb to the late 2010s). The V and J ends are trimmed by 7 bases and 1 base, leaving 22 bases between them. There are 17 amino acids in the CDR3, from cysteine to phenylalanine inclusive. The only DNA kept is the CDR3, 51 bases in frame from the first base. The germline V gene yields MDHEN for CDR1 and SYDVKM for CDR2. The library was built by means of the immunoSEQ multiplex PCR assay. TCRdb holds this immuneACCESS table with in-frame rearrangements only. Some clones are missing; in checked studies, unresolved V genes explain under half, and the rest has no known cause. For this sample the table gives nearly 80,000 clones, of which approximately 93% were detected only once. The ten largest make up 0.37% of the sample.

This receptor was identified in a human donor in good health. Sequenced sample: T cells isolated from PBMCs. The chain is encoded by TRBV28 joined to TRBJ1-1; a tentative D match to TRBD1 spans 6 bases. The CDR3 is CASTKEGLGHRNTEAFF. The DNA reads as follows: TGTGCCAGCACCAAAGAGGGCCTGGGACACCGGAACACTGAAGCTTTCTTT.